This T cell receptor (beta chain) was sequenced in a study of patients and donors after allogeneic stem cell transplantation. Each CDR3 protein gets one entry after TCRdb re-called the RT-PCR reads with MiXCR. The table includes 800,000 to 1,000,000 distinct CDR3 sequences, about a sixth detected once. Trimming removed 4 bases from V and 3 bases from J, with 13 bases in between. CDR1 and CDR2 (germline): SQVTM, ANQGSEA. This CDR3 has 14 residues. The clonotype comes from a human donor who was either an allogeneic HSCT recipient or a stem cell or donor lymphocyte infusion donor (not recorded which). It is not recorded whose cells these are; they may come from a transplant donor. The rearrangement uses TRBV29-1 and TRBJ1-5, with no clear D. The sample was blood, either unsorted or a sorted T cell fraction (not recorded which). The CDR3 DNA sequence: TGCAGCGTTGGGGTCGCCGGGAACAATCAGCCCCAGCATTTT. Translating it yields CSVGVAGNNQPQHF.